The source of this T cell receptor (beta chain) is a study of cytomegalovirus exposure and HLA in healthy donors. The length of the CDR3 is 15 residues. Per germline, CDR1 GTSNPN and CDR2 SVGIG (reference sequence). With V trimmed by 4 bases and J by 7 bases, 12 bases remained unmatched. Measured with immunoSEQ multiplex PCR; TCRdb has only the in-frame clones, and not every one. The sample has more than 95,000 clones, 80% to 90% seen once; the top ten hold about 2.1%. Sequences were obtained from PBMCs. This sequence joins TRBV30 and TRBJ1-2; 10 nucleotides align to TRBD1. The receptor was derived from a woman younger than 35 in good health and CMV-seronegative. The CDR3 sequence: CAWTSGTGVLSGYTF. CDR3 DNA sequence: TGTGCCTGGACATCAGGGACAGGGGTTTTGTCTGGCTACACCTTC.